These 17 T cell receptor beta chains were all obtained from the same sample, sequenced in a study of siplizumab effects on memory and regulatory T cells (dated by TCRdb to the late 2010s). Receptors were amplified or captured by the immunoSEQ multiplex PCR assay. Sourced from immuneACCESS, this table was stored by TCRdb with only in-frame sequences that have V and J called. A share of the clones is absent; for the studies checked, an unresolved V gene accounts for under half, and the remainder has no known explanation. For this sample the table gives some 120,000 clones, of which less than 95% were detected only once. Roughly 1.8% of the sample comes from the top ten. What was sequenced was non-Treg CD4+ T cells sorted from blood. Interpreted using the paper, the cell subset or site label stands for: FACS-sorted unstimulated CD4+ non-regulatory T cells. The receptors stem from a human donor in good health.

The chain recombines TRBV6-5 with TRBJ2-7, with D unresolved. Trimming removed 2 bases from V and 0 bases from J, with 11 bases in between. In germline, CDR1 is MNHEY, CDR2 SVGAGI. The CDR3 is 15 amino acids. CDR3 sequence: CASSYVGGYSYEQYF. CDR3 coding DNA: TGTGCCAGCAGTTACGTGGGCGGATACTCCTACGAGCAGTACTTC.

The chain carries TRBV19 and TRBJ1-1; no reliable D call. Germline V gene lookup returns CDR1 LNHDA and CDR2 SQIVND (reference sequence). V dropped 7 bases and J dropped 0 bases, with 12 bases sitting between them. The CDR3 has 14 amino acids. Here the CDR3 reads CASTPRVLNTEAFF. In DNA form, the CDR3 reads TGTGCCAGTACCCCGAGGGTCTTGAACACTGAAGCTTTCTTT.

This chain links TRBV6-1 with TRBJ2-5; TRBD2 might be the D (6 bases). The CDR3 spans 14 residues. The V gene lost 6 bases and the J gene lost 1 base, with 12 bases spanning the gap. From germline, CDR1 is MNHNS and CDR2 SASEGT. The CDR3 protein is CASRLGGVQETQYF. The CDR3 region has the DNA TGTGCCAGCAGACTGGGCGGGGTCCAAGAGACCCAGTACTTC.

The V call is TRBV6-1, the J call TRBJ2-7, with D maybe TRBD1 (5 bases). Trimming removed 1 base at V and 4 bases at J, with 8 bases between. The CDR3 spans 13 residues. Germline CDR1 is MNHNS and CDR2 is SASEGT. The DNA of the CDR3 is TGTGCCAGCAGTGAAGGTCGGACATACGAGCAGTACTTC. As protein: CASSEGRTYEQYF.

The chain has TRBV5-4 and TRBJ1-5; tentative D call: TRBD1 (6 bases). CDR1 is SGHNT, CDR2 YYREEE, per germline (reference sequence). CDR3 length: 14 residues. V was clipped by 4 bases and J by 0 bases, with 8 bases between them. The DNA for the CDR3 is TGTGCCAGCAGCCAGGACAGTAGCAATCAGCCCCAGCATTTT. This translates into CASSQDSSNQPQHF.

This clone was observed a single time. This chain links TRBV27 with TRBJ1-5; D is possibly TRBD1 (5 bases). This CDR3 comprises 14 residues. Germline V CDR1 and CDR2: MNHEY, SMNVEV (reference sequence). Trimming pared 0 bases from V and 5 bases from J, leaving 8 bases between. The CDR3 loop is CASSLSGTDQPQHF. CDR3 DNA sequence: TGTGCCAGCAGTTTATCCGGGACCGATCAGCCCCAGCATTTT.

The chain employs TRBV28 and TRBJ1-3; D is unresolved. Germline V gives CDR1 MDHEN, CDR2 SYDVKM. The CDR3 is made up of 15 amino acids. Between the trimmed V and J ends, which lost 2 bases and 0 bases, there was a span of 8 bases. For the CDR3, the DNA is TGTGCCAGCAGTTTAAACCCGAGCTCTGGAAACACCATATATTTT. Translated: CASSLNPSSGNTIYF.

V and J are TRBV19 and TRBJ2-7, with a possible D match to TRBD1 (6 bases). Germline V gene data show CDR1 as LNHDA and CDR2 as SQIVND (reference sequence). The CDR3 totals 14 residues. V was pared by 6 bases and J by 0 bases, with 12 bases between. The DNA of the CDR3 is TGTGCCAGTAGATCCGGGACAAGCTCCTACGAGCAGTACTTC. It encodes CASRSGTSSYEQYF. The full variable domain, completed using reference TRBV19 and TRBJ2-7, is DGGITQSPKYLFRKEGQNVTLSCEQNLNHDAMYWYRQDPGQGLRLIYYSQIVNDFQKGDIAEGYSVSREKKESFPLTVTSAQKNPTAFYLCASRSGTSSYEQYFGPGTRLTVT.

The V and J genes are TRBV11-2 and TRBJ1-1; D is perhaps TRBD1 (5 bases). Trimming left V 1 base short and J 0 bases short, with 12 bases between. Germline loops: CDR1 SGHAT, CDR2 FQNNGV. This CDR3 has 16 amino acids. CDR3 DNA: TGTGCCAGCAGCTTAGGGGGGGGGAAAGTGAACACTGAAGCTTTCTTT. As protein: CASSLGGGKVNTEAFF.

In its sample, this clone was seen once. The rearrangement joins TRBV6-5 to TRBJ1-2; perhaps TRBD1 as D (6 bases). Germline V lookup: CDR1 MNHEY, CDR2 SVGAGI. The CDR3 is 14 residues long. Trimming removed 6 bases at V and 0 bases at J, with 11 bases between. CDR3 amino acids: CASSREGANYGYTF. CDR3 sequence (DNA): TGTGCCAGCAGCCGCGAGGGGGCTAACTATGGCTACACCTTC.

The chain employs TRBV20-1 and TRBJ2-3; TRBD1 or TRBD2 may be the D gene (5 bases each). In germline, CDR1 is DFQATT, CDR2 SNEGSKA (reference sequence). V was trimmed by 6 bases and J by 4 bases, leaving 8 bases between them. The CDR3 has 11 residues. The CDR3 is CSAGDPDTQYF. The DNA of the CDR3 is TGCAGTGCAGGGGACCCAGATACGCAGTATTTT.

This chain uses TRBV9 with TRBJ2-3; 9 bases are a match to TRBD2. The germline CDR1 and CDR2 sequences are SGDLS and YYNGEE. The J segment lost 6 bases and the V segment lost 3 bases, leaving 11 bases of the junction unmatched. The CDR3 has 16 amino acids. The CDR3 sequence: CASSGGTSSMVDTQYF. The CDR3 nucleotides are TGTGCCAGCAGCGGGGGGACTAGCAGTATGGTGGATACGCAGTATTTT.

The J gene is TRBJ1-2, the V gene TRBV4-2, with D unresolved. Trimming stripped 2 bases from V and 6 bases from J, with 16 bases between. The CDR3 spans 15 residues. The germline V gene has CDR1 LGHNA and CDR2 YNFKEQ. DNA of the CDR3: TGTGCCAGCAGCCAACCAGGAGCCAATTGGGATGGCTACACCTTC. Translated, it gives CASSQPGANWDGYTF.

The rearrangement joins TRBV6-1 to TRBJ2-2; D not resolved. CDR3 length: 15 residues. The germline V and J ends were trimmed by 6 bases and 4 bases, with 15 bases remaining between them. Germline CDR1 reads MNHNS; CDR2 reads SASEGT. This chain's CDR3 is CASRSMQEFTGELFF. The CDR3 nucleotides are TGTGCCAGCAGATCGATGCAGGAGTTCACCGGGGAGCTGTTTTTT.

This rearrangement joins TRBV7-2 to TRBJ1-5, with D perhaps TRBD1 (6 bases). V was shortened by 6 bases and J by 7 bases, with 16 bases between the two germline ends. The germline V gene has CDR1 SGHTA and CDR2 FQGNSA. This CDR3 is 14 amino acids long. The CDR3 DNA reads as TGTGCCAGCAGTCCACAGGGAAGGAAACAGCCCCAGCATTTT. It is translated as CASSPQGRKQPQHF. The full variable domain, its missing parts supplied by reference TRBV7-2 and TRBJ1-5, is GAGVSQSPSNKVTEKGKDVELRCDPISGHTALYWYRQSLGQGLEFLIYFQGNSAPDKSGLPSDRFSAERTGGSVSTLTIQRTQQEDSAVYLCASSPQGRKQPQHFGDGTRLSIL.

This rearrangement joins TRBV15 to TRBJ1-2; the D gene is possibly TRBD1 (5 bases). Germline assignment: CDR1 LNHNV and CDR2 YYDKDF (reference sequence). The CDR3 spans 13 residues. V shed 2 bases and J shed 8 bases, with 12 bases lying between them. This CDR3 reads CATSRRQGEGYTF. The CDR3 DNA is TGTGCCACCAGCAGACGGCAGGGCGAAGGCTACACCTTC.

This chain connects TRBV5-1 to TRBJ1-2, with 8 bases aligning to TRBD1. Germline V gives CDR1 SGHRS, CDR2 YFSETQ. This CDR3 has 13 amino acids. Trimming took 5 bases from V and 8 from J; bases not matched to a gene: 8. The CDR3 loop is CASSQGQGGGYTF. In nucleotides, the CDR3 is TGCGCCAGCAGTCAAGGACAGGGCGGAGGCTACACCTTC.